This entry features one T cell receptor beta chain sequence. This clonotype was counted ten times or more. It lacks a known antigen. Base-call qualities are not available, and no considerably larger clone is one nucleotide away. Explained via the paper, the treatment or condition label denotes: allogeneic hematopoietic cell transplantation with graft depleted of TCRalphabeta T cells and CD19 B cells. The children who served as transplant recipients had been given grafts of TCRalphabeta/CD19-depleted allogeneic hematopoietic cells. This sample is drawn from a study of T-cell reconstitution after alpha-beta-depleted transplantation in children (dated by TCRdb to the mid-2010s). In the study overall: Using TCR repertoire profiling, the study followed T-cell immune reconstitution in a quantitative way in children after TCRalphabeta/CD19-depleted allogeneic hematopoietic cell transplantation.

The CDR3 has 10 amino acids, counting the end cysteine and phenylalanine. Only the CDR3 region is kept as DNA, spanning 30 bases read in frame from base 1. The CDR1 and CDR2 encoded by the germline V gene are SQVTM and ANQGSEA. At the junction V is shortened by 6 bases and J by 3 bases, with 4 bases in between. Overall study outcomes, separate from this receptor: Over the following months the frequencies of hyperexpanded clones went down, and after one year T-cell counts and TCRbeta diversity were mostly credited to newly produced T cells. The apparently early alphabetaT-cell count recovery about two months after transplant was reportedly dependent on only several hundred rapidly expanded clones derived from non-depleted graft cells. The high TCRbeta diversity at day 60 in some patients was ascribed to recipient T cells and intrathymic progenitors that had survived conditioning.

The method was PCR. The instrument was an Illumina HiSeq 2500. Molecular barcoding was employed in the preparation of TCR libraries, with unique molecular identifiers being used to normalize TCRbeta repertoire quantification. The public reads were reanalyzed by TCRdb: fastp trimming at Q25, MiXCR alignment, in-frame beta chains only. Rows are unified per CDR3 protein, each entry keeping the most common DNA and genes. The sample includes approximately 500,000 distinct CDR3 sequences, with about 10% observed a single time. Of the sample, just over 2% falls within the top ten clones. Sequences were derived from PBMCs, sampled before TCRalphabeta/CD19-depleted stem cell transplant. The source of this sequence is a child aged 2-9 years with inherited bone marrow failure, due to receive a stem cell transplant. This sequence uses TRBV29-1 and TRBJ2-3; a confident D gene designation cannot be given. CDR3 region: CSVLTDTQYF. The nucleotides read TGCAGCGTCCTTACAGATACGCAGTATTTT.